One and the same sample provided the 12 T cell receptor beta chains below, sequenced in a study of blood T cell repertoires in COVID-19. The table came from immunoSEQ multiplex PCR; TCRdb's copy has only in-frame clones and leaves some out. The repertoire includes approximately 150,000 clones, around 79% of them detected once, and around 8% sits in the top ten. Sequencing was done on a sample of peripheral blood. The receptors shown here come from a woman aged 55 to 70 with COVID-19, enrolled during active disease.

The gene calls are TRBV5-1 and TRBJ2-7, with 7 nucleotides matching TRBD2. Germline V gene data show CDR1 as SGHRS and CDR2 as YFSETQ. The V gene end was trimmed by 3 bases and the J gene end by 6 bases; junction bases not matched to a gene: 6. The CDR3 loop spans 13 amino acids. CDR3 nucleotides: TGCGCCAGCAGCTCCATTAGCGGGCGCGAGCAGTACTTC. Translating it yields CASSSISGREQYF.

In its sample, this clone was seen many times. DNA of the CDR3: TGTGCCAGCAGGAAAAAGGGGGCGCGATATGGCTACACCTTC. It codes for CASRKKGARYGYTF. This chain connects TRBV6-5 to TRBJ1-2; 7 nucleotides match TRBD1. After removal of 6 bases from V and 5 bases from J, the junction contained 9 bases not matched to a gene. The CDR3 is made up of 14 amino acids. Germline V gene data show CDR1 as MNHEY and CDR2 as SVGAGI.

The rearrangement links TRBV28 to TRBJ1-1; the D is unclear. V was clipped by 3 bases and J by 2 bases, with 10 bases between them. Germline CDR1 reads MDHEN; CDR2 reads SYDVKM. The length of the CDR3 is 14 residues. CDR3 region: CASSFGGLNTEAFF. DNA for the CDR3: TGTGCCAGCAGTTTCGGCGGGCTAAACACTGAAGCTTTCTTT.

This rearrangement joins TRBV9 to TRBJ1-4, with D possibly being TRBD1 (5 bases). The CDR3 runs to 15 residues. V was trimmed by 0 bases and J by 4 bases, leaving 10 bases between them. Germline CDR1 and CDR2: SGDLS and YYNGEE. This CDR3 is CASSVGGDLNEKLFF. In DNA form, the CDR3 reads TGTGCCAGCAGCGTAGGGGGGGATCTTAATGAAAAACTGTTTTTT.

The J gene is TRBJ2-5, the V gene TRBV9; 8 nucleotides align to TRBD2. The germline V gene encodes CDR1 SGDLS and CDR2 YYNGEE. V gave up 4 bases and J gave up 5 bases; unmatched junction bases: 7. The CDR3 is 14 residues long. CDR3 loop: CASSLTRGGETQYF. The CDR3 nucleotides are TGTGCCAGCAGCTTAACCCGGGGGGGTGAGACCCAGTACTTC.

This chain joins TRBV9 and TRBJ2-5; D is possibly TRBD1 (5 bases). Germline lookup yields CDR1 SGDLS and CDR2 YYNGEE. Trimming cost V 3 bases and J 1 base, with 10 bases left between them. This CDR3 is 14 amino acids long. DNA for the CDR3: TGTGCCAGCAGCGCCAGGGCGGTCCAAGAGACCCAGTACTTC. Residues: CASSARAVQETQYF.

The chain joins TRBV7-2 to TRBJ1-2; 7 bases fit TRBD1. CDR1 and CDR2 from the germline V gene are SGHTA and FQGNSA. V shed 5 bases, J shed 1 base, and the junction held 7 bases outside the gene matches. This CDR3 spans 15 amino acids. For the CDR3, the DNA is TGTGCCAGCAGCCCCCGGGACAGCCTTAACTATGGCTACACCTTC. Translating gives CASSPRDSLNYGYTF.

The chain has TRBV18 and TRBJ1-3; TRBD1 agrees at 7 bases. The germline V gene encodes CDR1 KGHSH and CDR2 LQKENI. CDR3 length equals 14 residues. With 3 bases clipped from V and 4 bases from J, the junction kept 3 bases outside the gene matches. The CDR3 spells CASSPRGPGNTIYF. CDR3 coding DNA: TGTGCCAGCTCACCTAGGGGGCCCGGAAACACCATATATTTT.

This clone was seen more than once but under ten times. The chain combines TRBV2 with TRBJ2-2; 8 bases are shared with TRBD1. V shed 4 bases, J shed 7 bases, and the junction held 5 bases outside the gene matches. The CDR3 extends over 14 amino acids. Germline lookup yields CDR1 SNHLY and CDR2 FYNNEI. CDR3 bases: TGTGCCAGCAGTGGGACAGGGCTGGGCGGGGAGCTGTTTTTT. This gives the protein CASSGTGLGGELFF.

The gene calls are TRBV7-3 and TRBJ1-1; a possible D gene is TRBD1 (5 bases). This CDR3 is built from 14 residues. In germline, CDR1 is SGHTA, CDR2 FQGTGA. With 3 bases removed from V and 0 bases from J, the gap between germline ends came to 8 bases. The chain's CDR3 is CASSLRGVNTEAFF. The CDR3 coding sequence is TGTGCCAGCAGCTTGCGGGGGGTGAACACTGAAGCTTTCTTT.

This clone was recorded a few times. The gene calls are TRBV5-1 and TRBJ1-1; D perhaps matches TRBD1 (5 bases). The length of the CDR3 is 15 residues. Germline CDR1 reads SGHRS; CDR2 reads YFSETQ. Trimming removed 4 bases from V and 4 bases from J, with 17 bases in between. CDR3 region: CASSPLGGDATEAFF. The CDR3 DNA follows: TGCGCCAGCAGCCCCTTAGGAGGGGATGCCACTGAAGCTTTCTTT.

This chain links TRBV4-2 with TRBJ1-4; 7 bases line up with TRBD1. The CDR3 length is 17 residues. Germline loops: CDR1 LGHNA, CDR2 YNFKEQ. The trim removed 0 bases at V and 8 bases at J, leaving 12 bases unmatched. The chain's CDR3 is CASSQERAGGLGEKLFF. The DNA for the CDR3 is TGTGCCAGCAGCCAAGAAAGGGCAGGGGGACTAGGGGAAAAACTGTTTTTT.